There are many counts of the clone carrying this TCR beta chain. Gene-specific TRAV and TRBV primers were used for first-strand cDNA, covering alpha and beta chains. It was with a constant-region primer and a V-primer adapter that TCRs were amplified over approximately 18 PCR cycles. TCRdb reprocessed the reads with MiXCR, giving one entry per CDR3 protein. The table lists more than 45,000 distinct CDR3 sequences, roughly a quarter of them singletons, with 5.7% in the top ten. The data belong to a study of low-dose radiotherapy and immunotherapy resistance in tumors. Looking at the study overall: Patients' oral aspirin dose was 300 mg daily across four cycles from cycle 1 day 1.

Noted time point: before trial treatment. Administered to the donors were nivolumab, ipilimumab, aspirin, low-dose cyclophosphamide and low-dose radiotherapy. The TCR was taken from a male donor with prostate cancer. The sample here was PBMCs, taken before treatment.

CDR3 sequence (DNA): TGTGCCAGTACCAACAGGGATTTGCCCTACGAGCAGTACTTC. Amino acid sequence: CASTNRDLPYEQYF. The V and J genes are TRBV19 and TRBJ2-7; D might be TRBD1 (6 bases). This CDR3 region has 14 residues. Trimming left V 7 bases short and J 2 bases short, with 15 bases between. Germline loops: CDR1 LNHDA, CDR2 SQIVND (reference sequence).